This T cell receptor (beta chain) is drawn from a study of T-cell reconstitution after alpha-beta-depleted transplantation in children. Per germline, CDR1 LNHDA and CDR2 SQIVND (reference sequence). V lost 2 bases to trimming and J lost 3 bases, with 17 bases between them. The CDR3 extends over 16 amino acids. This clonotype has more than one count but fewer than ten. The TCRbeta library was prepared with unique molecular identifiers. One entry per CDR3 protein, called by TCRdb with MiXCR from the PCR reads. Among some 200,000 distinct CDR3 sequences, 6% to 7% were seen once, and the ten largest hold around 2.7%.

The material was PBMCs from the stem cell graft donor, obtained from the stem cell graft. The chain couples TRBV19 to TRBJ2-7, with a weak D call TRBD2 (6 bases). The sequence came from a human donor who donated a stem cell graft to a child with Wiskott-Aldrich syndrome. The CDR3 DNA sequence: TGTGCCAGTAGTATAATGGGGAGTAGCGGTCTCTACGAGCAGTACTTC. Translated: CASSIMGSSGLYEQYF.